These 18 T cell receptor beta chains originate from one sample sequenced in a study of blood T cell repertoires in COVID-19. Assay used: immunoSEQ multiplex PCR; TCRdb lists only in-frame clones, some missing. The sample carries some 200,000 clones, over 70% recorded once. Sequencing was performed on peripheral blood. The receptors were sampled from a woman in her seventies with acute or convalescent COVID-19.

The CDR3 region is CASRQVSNQPQHF. In DNA, the CDR3 is TGTGCCAGCAGACAGGTTAGCAATCAGCCCCAGCATTTT. The rearrangement links TRBV6-5 to TRBJ1-5; maybe TRBD1 (5 bases). The V end was cut by 6 bases, the J end by 0 bases, with 6 bases between. The CDR3 is 13 residues long. Germline V lookup: CDR1 MNHEY, CDR2 SVGAGI.

This clone was detected only a few times. The genes are TRBV7-2 and TRBJ2-5; 9 nucleotides line up with TRBD1. The germline CDR1 and CDR2 sequences are SGHTA and FQGNSA. The V segment lost 5 bases and the J segment 5 bases; nucleotides outside the gene matches: 9. The CDR3 consists of 15 residues. As DNA, the CDR3 is TGTGCCAGCAGCCCCGACAGGGGGTATGGGGAGACCCAGTACTTC. This translates into CASSPDRGYGETQYF.

This rearrangement joins TRBV7-8 to TRBJ2-1; D may be TRBD2 (5 bases). The V gene lost 5 bases and the J gene lost 4 bases, with 21 bases spanning the gap. The CDR3 runs 17 residues. Germline CDR1 and CDR2: SGHVS and FQNEAQ. CDR3 sequence reads: CASSQKIWAGGYNEQFF. The CDR3 coding sequence is TGTGCCAGCAGCCAGAAAATTTGGGCGGGCGGATACAATGAGCAGTTCTTC.

The CDR3 DNA follows: TGTGCCAGCACCCCTCAGGGGGCAGCGTCAGGGAGCGAGCAGTACTTC. Translation: CASTPQGAASGSEQYF. The chain has TRBV28 and TRBJ2-7; TRBD1 matches at 8 bases. The ends lost 7 bases at V and 6 bases at J; junction bases unmatched: 17. CDR3 size: 16 residues. Germline V gene lookup returns CDR1 MDHEN and CDR2 SYDVKM.

The chain employs TRBV9 and TRBJ1-1; the D gene is possibly TRBD1 (5 bases). In germline, CDR1 is SGDLS, CDR2 YYNGEE. The CDR3 spans 15 residues. Trimming removed 0 bases at V and 2 bases at J, with 11 bases between. The CDR3 DNA sequence: TGTGCCAGCAGCGTAGCTGCCCAGGGCAACACTGAAGCTTTCTTT. It is translated as CASSVAAQGNTEAFF.

This clone has more than one count but fewer than ten. V is TRBV3-1 (or the pseudogene TRBV3-2) and J is TRBJ2-7; D unclear. There are 13 residues in the CDR3. Germline-derived CDR1 and CDR2 are LGHDT and YNNKEL (reference sequence). The V end was cut by 7 bases, the J end by 1 base, with 11 bases between. CDR3 DNA: TGTGCCAGCAAGAATTCAGGATCCTACGAGCAGTACTTC. Residues: CASKNSGSYEQYF.

V gene TRBV2 combines with J gene TRBJ2-1, with 10 positions matching TRBD2. V lost 5 bases and J lost 10; bases outside the gene matches: 14. The CDR3 contains 16 residues. Looked up from germline, CDR1 is SNHLY and CDR2 is FYNNEI. DNA of the CDR3: TGTGCCAGCAGTCCTATGGGCCTAGCGGGGGTCCAAGAGCAGTTCTTC. This translates into CASSPMGLAGVQEQFF.

The CDR3 here is CASSPVLLGENTEAFF. The DNA for the CDR3 is TGTGCCAGCTCACCAGTCCTTTTAGGGGAGAACACTGAAGCTTTCTTT. The rearrangement joins TRBV18 to TRBJ1-1, with a tentative D call TRBD1 (5 bases). V gave up 2 bases and J gave up 1 base, with 14 bases separating them. Looked up from germline, CDR1 is KGHSH and CDR2 is LQKENI. The CDR3 length is 16 residues.

V gene TRBV24-1 combines with J gene TRBJ2-1; unclear D gene. Trimming left V 3 bases short and J 6 bases short, with 2 bases between. In germline, CDR1 is KGHDR, CDR2 SFDVKD. This CDR3 has 11 amino acids. CDR3 coding DNA: TGTGCCACCAGTGATCTCAATGAGCAGTTCTTC. It yields the protein CATSDLNEQFF.

V gene TRBV18 combines with J gene TRBJ1-4, with a tentative D call TRBD1 (6 bases). This CDR3 spans 14 amino acids. Trimming stripped 3 bases from V and 8 bases from J, with 13 bases between. CDR1 is KGHSH, CDR2 LQKENI, per germline. The CDR3 sequence is CASSPGTTQEKLFF. CDR3 nucleotides: TGTGCCAGCTCACCCGGGACAACCCAAGAAAAACTGTTTTTT.

This clone was seen only a few times. This sequence joins TRBV30 and TRBJ2-1; tentatively, D is TRBD1 (6 bases). Germline V gives CDR1 GTSNPN, CDR2 SVGIG (reference sequence). The CDR3 covers 13 residues. The V gene lost 4 bases and the J gene lost 8 bases, with 15 bases spanning the gap. CDR3 nucleotide sequence: TGTGCCTGGACCCGGACAGATAGATATGAGCAGTTCTTC. This sequence encodes CAWTRTDRYEQFF.

The CDR3: CASSEFGGGRYEQYF. Written as DNA, the CDR3 is TGTGCCAGCAGTGAATTCGGGGGGGGCCGGTACGAGCAGTACTTC. This chain links TRBV25-1 with TRBJ2-7; 8 bases are a match to TRBD2. CDR3 length equals 15 residues. The V segment lost 1 base and the J segment 4 bases; nucleotides outside the gene matches: 6. Germline V gives CDR1 MGHDK, CDR2 SYGVNS.

This chain links TRBV29-1 with TRBJ2-1, with D maybe TRBD1 (5 bases). There are 15 residues in the CDR3. Germline V gene data show CDR1 as SQVTM and CDR2 as ANQGSEA. V lost 5 bases to trimming and J lost 0 bases, with 14 bases between them. The CDR3 DNA sequence: TGCAGCGTTAGGGTTGGGGCCAGCTCCTACAATGAGCAGTTCTTC. Residues: CSVRVGASSYNEQFF.

This rearrangement joins TRBV30 to TRBJ2-4; TRBD1 might be the D (5 bases). CDR1 GTSNPN and CDR2 SVGIG come from the germline V gene (reference sequence). Trimming took off 2 bases at V and 3 bases at J, with 14 bases between the two ends. This CDR3 is built from 15 residues. CDR3 protein: CAWSTLGVGKNIQYF. The CDR3 nucleotides read TGTGCCTGGAGTACCTTAGGGGTCGGCAAAAACATTCAGTACTTC.

This chain connects TRBV12-3 or TRBV12-4 to TRBJ1-2; the match to TRBD1 covers 9 bases. The CDR3 extends over 13 amino acids. With 5 bases clipped from V and 4 bases from J, the junction kept 2 bases outside the gene matches. The CDR3 reads CASSTDRGYGYTF. As DNA, the CDR3 is TGTGCCAGCAGTACGGACAGGGGCTATGGCTACACCTTC.

This clone was counted only a few times. The genes are TRBV2 and TRBJ2-1; TRBD2 matches 9 bases. This CDR3 comprises 15 residues. V gave up 3 bases and J gave up 14 bases; unmatched junction bases: 14. The V gene's germline CDR1 is SNHLY and CDR2 FYNNEI. For the CDR3, the DNA is TGTGCCAGCAGTGATCTCCCGCTAGCGGGGCCCCAGAAGTTCTTC. It translates to CASSDLPLAGPQKFF.

The chain combines TRBV6-5 with TRBJ2-7; 7 nucleotides agree with TRBD1. Germline assignment: CDR1 MNHEY and CDR2 SVGAGI. V shed 9 bases, J shed 3 bases, and the junction held 2 bases outside the gene matches. The CDR3 extends over 11 amino acids. DNA of the CDR3: TGTGCCAGTGGACAGGTCTACGAGCAGTACGTC. Translation: CASGQVYEQYV.

The J gene is TRBJ2-5, the V gene TRBV7-3; D uncertain. CDR1 SGHTA and CDR2 FQGTGA come from the germline V gene. The CDR3 spans 13 residues. V was pared by 4 bases and J by 5 bases, with 11 bases between. CDR3 DNA: TGTGCCAGCAGCTCGCGTCCGCGGGAGACCCAGTACTTC. Protein sequence: CASSSRPRETQYF.